The rows below give T cell receptor beta chains drawn from one sample of a study of graft-versus-host responses after intestinal transplantation. These receptors lack a known antigen. The assay was immunoSEQ multiplex PCR, and TCRdb's table has in-frame clones only and misses some. The profile shows around 110,000 clones, less than 95% of them singletons. Sample: unstimulated CD4+ T cells sorted from spleen or lymph node cells, taken before intestinal transplant. The receptors were gathered from a human donor who received an intestinal transplant. Both conserved end residues are part of each CDR3. The D gene is left open where the match is weak. Expanded clones are given a class, and other clones once, few, many or no size at all.

v_call: TRBV6-1; clone_size: once; d_call: -; j_call: TRBJ1-6; cdr3_nt: TGTGCCAGCAGTGAAAGAGACAGGACCGCACCCCTCCACTTT; cdr3_aa: CASSERDRTAPLHF
v_call: TRBV5-1; clone_size: -; d_call: -; j_call: TRBJ2-6; cdr3_nt: TGCGCCAGCAGCTTAGCCGTATCTGGGGCCAACGTCCTGACTTTC; cdr3_aa: CASSLAVSGANVLTF
v_call: TRBV7-2; clone_size: -; d_call: TRBD2; j_call: TRBJ2-7; cdr3_nt: TGTGCCAGCAGCTGGGCGGGAGGGTCCTACGAGCAGTACTTC; cdr3_aa: CASSWAGGSYEQYF
v_call: TRBV5-1; clone_size: -; d_call: -; j_call: TRBJ1-4; cdr3_nt: TGCGCCAGCAGTTCATACGGTCGCTCAACTAATGAAAAACTGTTTTTT; cdr3_aa: CASSSYGRSTNEKLFF
v_call: TRBV10-2; clone_size: -; d_call: -; j_call: TRBJ1-4; cdr3_nt: TGCGCCTCAGCACCGGGAGGCACTAATGAAAAACTGTTTTTT; cdr3_aa: CASAPGGTNEKLFF
v_call: TRBV15; clone_size: -; d_call: TRBD1; j_call: TRBJ1-2; cdr3_nt: TGTGCCACCAGCAGAAGGACAGGGGGAAGAGCTAACTATGGCTACACCTTC; cdr3_aa: CATSRRTGGRANYGYTF
v_call: TRBV25-1; clone_size: -; d_call: -; j_call: TRBJ2-7; cdr3_nt: TGTGCCAGCAGTGAATGGGACACCTACGAGCAGTACTTC; cdr3_aa: CASSEWDTYEQYF
v_call: TRBV5-1; clone_size: -; d_call: TRBD1; j_call: TRBJ1-2; cdr3_nt: TGCGCCAGCAGCTTGGGACAGGGGGCTCGGTATGGCTACACCTTC; cdr3_aa: CASSLGQGARYGYTF
v_call: TRBV7-9; clone_size: -; d_call: TRBD2; j_call: TRBJ2-5; cdr3_nt: TGTGCCAGCAGCTTAATTAGCGGGGGCCAAGAGACCCAGTACTTC; cdr3_aa: CASSLISGGQETQYF
v_call: TRBV5-1; clone_size: -; d_call: TRBD1; j_call: TRBJ1-3; cdr3_nt: TGCGCCACCGCTACTTCTCGACAGGGTGATGATGGAAACACCATATATTTT; cdr3_aa: CATATSRQGDDGNTIYF
v_call: TRBV18; clone_size: -; d_call: TRBD2; j_call: TRBJ2-5; cdr3_nt: TGTGCCAGCTCACCCCCGGGAGGGGTCATCGAGACCCAGTACTTC; cdr3_aa: CASSPPGGVIETQYF
v_call: TRBV5-6; clone_size: once; d_call: TRBD1; j_call: TRBJ1-1; cdr3_nt: TGTGCCAGCAGCGGCGGGACAGGGGGCTTGAACACTGAAGCTTTCTTT; cdr3_aa: CASSGGTGGLNTEAFF
v_call: TRBV6-1; clone_size: -; d_call: -; j_call: TRBJ1-1; cdr3_nt: TGTGCCAGCAGCTCACAGGTGGGGAACACTGAAGCTTTCTTT; cdr3_aa: CASSSQVGNTEAFF
v_call: TRBV28; clone_size: -; d_call: TRBD1; j_call: TRBJ1-5; cdr3_nt: TGTGCCAGCAACGCTCGGGACAGTAAGTATAGCAATCAGCCCCAGCATTTT; cdr3_aa: CASNARDSKYSNQPQHF
v_call: TRBV10-2; clone_size: -; d_call: -; j_call: TRBJ2-1; cdr3_nt: TGCGCCAGCAGTGAGACGTCCACTAGAGGGCATGAGCAGTTCTTC; cdr3_aa: CASSETSTRGHEQFF
v_call: TRBV6-6; clone_size: -; d_call: TRBD1; j_call: TRBJ1-6; cdr3_nt: TGTGCCAGCAGTCCTCGGGGGACAGTAGGGGATTCACCCCTCCACTTT; cdr3_aa: CASSPRGTVGDSPLHF
v_call: TRBV6-5; clone_size: -; d_call: -; j_call: TRBJ2-7; cdr3_nt: TGTGCCAGCACGCGGCCTGGAGGGAGCTACGAGCAGTACTTC; cdr3_aa: CASTRPGGSYEQYF
v_call: TRBV5-1; clone_size: -; d_call: -; j_call: TRBJ2-2; cdr3_nt: TGCGCCAGCAGCCCCCTACGGGTGAACACCGGGGAGCTGTTTTTT; cdr3_aa: CASSPLRVNTGELFF
v_call: TRBV7-2; clone_size: -; d_call: TRBD1; j_call: TRBJ1-2; cdr3_nt: TGTGCCAGCAGCCCAGGACAGGTGGAGGGCTACACCTTC; cdr3_aa: CASSPGQVEGYTF
v_call: TRBV6-7; clone_size: -; d_call: -; j_call: TRBJ1-5; cdr3_nt: TGTGCCAGCAGTTATATGGCAGGCGATCGGCCCCAGCATTTT; cdr3_aa: CASSYMAGDRPQHF
v_call: TRBV6-5; clone_size: -; d_call: -; j_call: TRBJ2-1; cdr3_nt: TGTGCCAGCAGTCAACAGTTCTTC; cdr3_aa: CASSQQFF
v_call: TRBV6-6; clone_size: -; d_call: -; j_call: TRBJ1-4; cdr3_nt: TGTGCCAGCAGTTACTTCCAGGGGAGGGGGAGTGAAAAACTGTTTTTT; cdr3_aa: CASSYFQGRGSEKLFF
v_call: TRBV4-1; clone_size: -; d_call: -; j_call: TRBJ2-2; cdr3_nt: TGCGCCAGCAGCCAAGATTTAGTACCCGGGGAGCTGTTTTTT; cdr3_aa: CASSQDLVPGELFF
v_call: TRBV19; clone_size: once; d_call: -; j_call: TRBJ1-2; cdr3_nt: TGTGCCAGTACCACCTTCCGGGATGGCTACACCTTC; cdr3_aa: CASTTFRDGYTF
v_call: TRBV7-9; clone_size: -; d_call: TRBD1; j_call: TRBJ1-6; cdr3_nt: TGTGCCAGCAGCGGGGCAGGGGGCGGTTCACCCCTCCACTTT; cdr3_aa: CASSGAGGGSPLHF
v_call: TRBV4-1; clone_size: few; d_call: -; j_call: TRBJ2-7; cdr3_nt: TGCGCCAGCAGCCACAACTACGAGCAGTACTTC; cdr3_aa: CASSHNYEQYF
v_call: TRBV30; clone_size: -; d_call: -; j_call: TRBJ2-7; cdr3_nt: TGTGCCTGGAAAGGAGCCGGGACAACTTCCTACGAGCAGTACTTC; cdr3_aa: CAWKGAGTTSYEQYF
v_call: TRBV29-1; clone_size: -; d_call: TRBD1; j_call: TRBJ1-2; cdr3_nt: TGCAGCGTTGCATCTCTGACAGGGGGCGGCTACACCTTC; cdr3_aa: CSVASLTGGGYTF
v_call: TRBV10-1; clone_size: -; d_call: -; j_call: TRBJ2-1; cdr3_nt: TGCGCCAGCAGTGAGTCGACAGACCGGGTTATATACAATGAGCAGTTCTTC; cdr3_aa: CASSESTDRVIYNEQFF
v_call: TRBV30; clone_size: -; d_call: -; j_call: TRBJ1-2; cdr3_nt: TGTGCCTGGAAGCGGACCGCCAATTCTAACTATGGCTACACCTTC; cdr3_aa: CAWKRTANSNYGYTF
v_call: TRBV5-1; clone_size: -; d_call: TRBD1; j_call: TRBJ1-2; cdr3_nt: TGCGCCAGCAGCTGGGGACAGGGGTCGAGGGGCTACACCTTC; cdr3_aa: CASSWGQGSRGYTF
v_call: TRBV2; clone_size: -; d_call: TRBD2; j_call: TRBJ2-7; cdr3_nt: TGTGCCAGCAGTGATCTAGCGGGACTCGAGCAGTACTTC; cdr3_aa: CASSDLAGLEQYF
v_call: TRBV6-1; clone_size: -; d_call: TRBD1; j_call: TRBJ1-4; cdr3_nt: TGTGCCAGTCGACAGGGGCGCCTTCTAAATGAAAAACTGTTTTTT; cdr3_aa: CASRQGRLLNEKLFF
v_call: TRBV30; clone_size: -; d_call: -; j_call: TRBJ1-3; cdr3_nt: TGTGCCTGGAGTGTACCTAGACCTTCTGGAAACACCATATATTTT; cdr3_aa: CAWSVPRPSGNTIYF
v_call: TRBV18; clone_size: -; d_call: -; j_call: TRBJ1-4; cdr3_nt: TGTGCCAGCTCACCGCAGGGGCTTAATGAAAAACTGTTTTTT; cdr3_aa: CASSPQGLNEKLFF